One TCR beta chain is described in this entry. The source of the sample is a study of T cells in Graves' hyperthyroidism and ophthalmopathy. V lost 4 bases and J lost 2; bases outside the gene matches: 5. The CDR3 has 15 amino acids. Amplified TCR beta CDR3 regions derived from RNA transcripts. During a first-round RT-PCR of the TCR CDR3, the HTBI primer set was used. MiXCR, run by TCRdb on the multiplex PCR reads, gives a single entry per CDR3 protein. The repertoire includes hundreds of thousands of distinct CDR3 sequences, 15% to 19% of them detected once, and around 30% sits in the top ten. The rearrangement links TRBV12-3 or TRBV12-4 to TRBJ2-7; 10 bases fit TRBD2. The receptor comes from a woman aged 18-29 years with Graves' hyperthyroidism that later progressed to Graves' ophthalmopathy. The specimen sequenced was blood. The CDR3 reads CASSWLAGAPYEQYF. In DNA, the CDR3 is TGTGCCAGCAGTTGGCTAGCGGGAGCCCCCTACGAGCAGTACTTC.